This TCR beta chain was recovered during a study of cytomegalovirus exposure and HLA in healthy donors. Study at large: About 79 million unique TCRs from HLA-typed donors were held in an early data release.

The PCR had 60 Vbeta and 13 Jbeta primers. Sequencing was performed with immunoSEQ multiplex PCR; in TCRdb, only in-frame clones are kept and a portion is missing. The sample shows fewer than 250,000 clones, around 85% of them seen only once. V was shortened by 1 base and J by 0 bases, with 14 bases between the two germline ends. There are 17 residues in the CDR3. Per germline, CDR1 LNHDA and CDR2 SQIVND (reference sequence). The chain couples TRBV19 to TRBJ2-3; a possible D gene is TRBD2 (6 bases). The sequencing sample was made of PBMCs. The sequence was collected from a girl aged 2-9 years in good health and CMV-seronegative. CDR3 region: CASSIVGSGYSTDTQYF. CDR3 bases: TGTGCCAGTAGTATAGTGGGAAGCGGGTACAGCACAGATACGCAGTATTTT.